The rows below give T cell receptor beta chains drawn from one sample of a study of early T cells in non-severe SARS-CoV-2 infection. TCRdb re-called the 5' RACE reads through MiXCR, storing one row per CDR3 protein. The sample has tens of thousands of distinct CDR3 sequences; around 6.5% are singletons. Sequences were derived from whole blood, sampled at baseline. These receptors were taken from an adult who was a healthcare worker with PCR-confirmed SARS-CoV-2 infection or an uninfected control (not recorded which). Both conserved end residues are part of each CDR3. Each record gives: J gene, V gene, clone size, D gene, CDR3 protein, CDR3 DNA. The D gene is left open where the match is weak. For some rows the clone size is stated as once, few or many, or as a class when expanded; others skip it.

TRBJ2-2 TRBV29-1 few TRBD1 CSVGTGRHTGELFF TGCAGCGTCGGGACAGGGAGGCACACCGGGGAGCTGTTTTTT
TRBJ1-2 TRBV6-6 - - CASSYSFQEGYGYTF TGTGCCAGCAGTTACTCGTTCCAAGAGGGCTATGGCTACACCTTC
TRBJ1-3 TRBV4-2 many - CASSQVSSSGNTIYF TGTGCCAGCAGCCAAGTCTCAAGCTCTGGAAACACCATATATTTT
TRBJ2-7 TRBV7-3 many - CASSLTPEITYEQYF TGTGCCAGCAGCTTAACGCCAGAAATCACCTACGAGCAGTACTTC
TRBJ1-1 TRBV3-1 - TRBD1 CASSLTGLTEAFF TGTGCCAGCAGCCTGACAGGGCTTACTGAAGCTTTCTTT
TRBJ2-1 TRBV7-8 few - CASSLFNPSIDEQFF TGTGCCAGCAGCTTGTTCAATCCTAGCATCGATGAGCAGTTCTTC
TRBJ1-4 TRBV25-1 many - CASSEYRGAAEKLFF TGTGCCAGCAGTGAATATCGGGGGGCGGCTGAAAAACTGTTTTTT
TRBJ1-1 TRBV19 many TRBD1 CASSVRGLTEAFF TGTGCCAGTAGCGTCAGGGGGCTCACTGAAGCTTTCTTT
TRBJ1-3 TRBV3-1 - - CASSRGELRSNTIYF TGTGCCAGCAGCCGGGGAGAACTTAGGTCGAACACCATATATTTT
TRBJ2-7 TRBV12-3/TRBV12-4 - - CASSLKLKTAYPRNF TGTGCCAGCAGTTTAAAGTTAAAAACAGCTTATCCCCGTAACTTC
TRBJ1-2 TRBV20-1 - TRBD1 CSATGTGDYGYTF TGCAGTGCAACCGGGACAGGGGACTATGGCTACACCTTC
TRBJ2-2 TRBV19 many - CASSIDLLTGNTGELFF TGTGCCAGTAGTATAGATCTATTGACAGGCAACACCGGGGAGCTGTTTTTT
TRBJ2-2 TRBV30 - TRBD1 CAWSAGTGGNTGELFF TGTGCCTGGAGCGCCGGGACAGGGGGTAACACCGGGGAGCTGTTTTTT
TRBJ1-1 TRBV7-9 few - CASSLAGQIAGAFF TGTGCCAGCAGCTTAGCAGGACAGATAGCTGGAGCTTTCTTT
TRBJ2-7 TRBV19 many - CASGTGGTYEQYF TGTGCCAGTGGGACGGGCGGGACCTACGAGCAGTACTTC
TRBJ1-2 TRBV5-8 few - CASSLGGTNYGYTF TGTGCCAGCAGCTTGGGGGGAACTAACTATGGCTACACCTTC
TRBJ2-5 TRBV5-1 - TRBD2 CASRTSAGGQETQYF TGCGCCAGCAGAACTTCAGCGGGGGGCCAAGAGACCCAGTACTTC
TRBJ2-5 TRBV4-1 - TRBD2 CASSRLGLASETQYF TGCGCCAGCAGCCGATTAGGACTAGCATCTGAGACCCAGTACTTC
TRBJ2-3 TRBV11-2 many - CASSLQTPQGTDTQYF TGTGCCAGCAGCTTGCAGACACCCCAAGGCACAGATACGCAGTATTTT
TRBJ1-2 TRBV20-1 few - CSVRDNLWGSGYTF TGCAGTGTACGGGACAACCTGTGGGGGAGTGGCTACACCTTC
TRBJ1-1 TRBV29-1 many TRBD1 CSAPADRGGLNTEAFF TGCAGCGCCCCAGCCGACAGGGGCGGGCTGAACACTGAAGCTTTCTTT
TRBJ2-2 TRBV28 many - CASRVGGTGELFF TGTGCCAGCAGGGTAGGGGGCACCGGGGAGCTGTTTTTT
TRBJ2-3 TRBV12-3/TRBV12-4 many TRBD2 CASSSSGGAPQYF TGTGCCAGCAGTTCTAGCGGGGGGGCTCCGCAGTATTTT
TRBJ2-7 TRBV6-2/TRBV6-3 - - CASSYLGDSSYEQYF TGTGCCAGCAGTTATTTGGGGGACTCGTCCTACGAGCAGTACTTC
TRBJ2-7 TRBV11-2 - - CASSSRGTDYEQYF TGTGCCAGCAGTTCTCGGGGGACCGACTACGAGCAGTACTTC
TRBJ1-2 TRBV5-6 few TRBD1 CASDSTGNYGYTF TGTGCCAGCGATTCGACAGGGAACTATGGCTACACCTTC
TRBJ2-7 TRBV11-2 - - CASSPGRQTGSYEQYF TGTGCCAGCAGCCCCGGGCGACAGACCGGGTCCTACGAGCAGTACTTC
TRBJ1-2 TRBV6-2/TRBV6-3 few TRBD1 CASSSGTGIYGYTF TGTGCCAGCAGTTCCGGGACAGGGATATATGGCTACACCTTC
TRBJ1-1 TRBV6-6 few - CASRSRGRRNTEAFF TGTGCCAGCAGGTCGCGGGGACGGAGAAACACTGAAGCTTTCTTT
TRBJ1-1 TRBV20-1 many TRBD1 CSASRQGASLGDTEAFF TGCAGTGCTAGTAGACAGGGGGCGTCCCTAGGAGACACTGAAGCTTTCTTT
TRBJ2-7 TRBV18 - - CASAGRVPSYEQYF TGTGCCAGCGCAGGGCGGGTACCCTCGTACGAGCAGTACTTC
TRBJ2-3 TRBV7-2 few TRBD1 CASSFRQGGDTQYF TGTGCCAGCAGCTTTAGACAGGGCGGTGATACGCAGTATTTT
TRBJ1-2 TRBV19 many - CASTGSYNYGYTF TGTGCCAGTACAGGGTCCTATAACTATGGCTACACCTTC
TRBJ2-7 TRBV6-4 once TRBD1 CASSEPYSGTGPLQPYEQYF TGTGCCAGCAGTGAGCCCTACTCCGGGACAGGACCTCTGCAACCCTACGAGCAGTACTTC
TRBJ2-7 TRBV4-3 many TRBD1 CASSHTNRGQYYEQYF TGCGCCAGCAGCCACACAAACCGGGGACAGTACTACGAGCAGTACTTC
TRBJ2-3 TRBV6-5 - - CASTKPPDTQYF TGTGCCAGCACCAAACCTCCGGATACGCAGTATTTT
TRBJ2-5 TRBV6-6 - - CASRSGAGETQYF TGTGCCAGCAGATCCGGGGCGGGAGAGACCCAGTACTTC
TRBJ1-3 TRBV11-2 many - CASSPRLGTIYF TGTGCCAGCAGCCCCCGTCTGGGCACCATATATTTT
TRBJ2-5 TRBV6-2/TRBV6-3 many TRBD1 CASSFGTGGQGTQYF TGTGCCAGCAGTTTTGGGACAGGGGGGCAGGGGACCCAGTACTTC
TRBJ2-1 TRBV29-1 many - CSVLPHKGHGHGNEQFF TGCAGCGTCCTGCCGCATAAGGGACACGGGCACGGGAATGAGCAGTTCTTC
TRBJ2-5 TRBV15 - TRBD2 CATSRDRLAETQYF TGTGCCACCAGCAGAGATAGACTAGCGGAGACCCAGTACTTC
TRBJ2-7 TRBV7-8 many - CASSLAYGSLEQYF TGTGCCAGCAGCTTAGCTTACGGCAGCCTCGAGCAGTACTTC
TRBJ1-2 TRBV20-1 - - CSARDPLTGSGYTF TGCAGTGCTAGAGACCCCCTTACAGGGTCTGGCTACACCTTC
TRBJ2-5 TRBV6-5 many TRBD2 CASSSSGVSTGTQYF TGTGCCAGCAGTTCGAGCGGGGTATCCACTGGGACCCAGTACTTC
TRBJ1-6 TRBV4-3 few - CASSQGIGTAGPLHF TGCGCCAGCAGCCAGGGTATCGGGACTGCCGGGCCCCTCCACTTT
TRBJ2-1 TRBV12-3/TRBV12-4 many - CASTGAVEQFF TGTGCCAGCACTGGGGCGGTTGAGCAGTTCTTC
TRBJ2-7 TRBV15 many - CATSRPLMGESSYEQYF TGTGCCACCAGCAGACCGCTCATGGGTGAGAGCTCCTACGAGCAGTACTTC
TRBJ2-2 TRBV6-6 - - CASSNGDLSATRELFF TGTGCCAGCAGTAATGGTGACTTGTCTGCTACCCGGGAGCTGTTTTTT
TRBJ2-3 TRBV12-3/TRBV12-4 many TRBD2 CASSLENSGGGGTQYF TGTGCCAGCAGTTTAGAGAACTCCGGCGGGGGGGGTACGCAGTATTTT
TRBJ2-1 TRBV6-5 many TRBD2 CASSRGGRPGYNEQFF TGTGCCAGCAGCCGGGGGGGGAGACCGGGGTACAATGAGCAGTTCTTC
TRBJ1-5 TRBV28 many - CASSLGAQGLSNQPQHF TGTGCCAGCAGTTTGGGGGCTCAGGGACTTAGCAATCAGCCCCAGCATTTT